This T cell receptor (beta chain) was retrieved from a study of blood T cell repertoires in COVID-19 (dated by TCRdb to 2018 to 2021). Turning to the overall study: Collaborator samples came from the United States, Italy and Spain and covered acute and convalescent phases of COVID-19. The material from the prospective study consisted of cDNA or gDNA derived from T cells, B-cell-depleted T cells, or PBMCs. Deeply sampled blood TCRbeta repertoires from subjects exposed to, actively infected with, or recovered from COVID-19 were included in the dataset. The repertoires were released in a freely available public database intended as a resource for research on the immune response to SARS-CoV-2. The samples were drawn from the first 160 participants of the ongoing ImmuneRACE study and from 950 to 1,500 subjects provided by 6 global collaborators. Sample metadata almost always included a de-identified subject ID, COVID-19 status, age in years and sex. Where HLA class I and class II types were available, the types were taken from metadata supplied by the sample provider, not from assay-based typing. Findings and caveats that apply to the study as a whole: Clinical and demographic metadata were provided uncurated, with the amount varying by source and participant.

The immunoSEQ Assay, a bias-controlled multiplex PCR, was used to amplify TCRbeta CDR3 regions from genomic DNA. In the original analysis: Within the assay, amplification of reference gene primers was used to estimate how many nucleated cells each sample contained. To quantify the absolute abundance of each unique TCRbeta CDR3 rearrangement, sequence reads were collapsed and filtered. For each sample, productive Simpson clonality was calculated by taking the square root of Simpson's diversity index across productive rearrangements. TCRdb took over this immuneACCESS table, retaining in-frame rearrangements with V and J assigned. Such tables are incomplete; in checked studies, under half of the missing clones stem from an unresolved V gene, and the remainder is unexplained. V and J calls and clone size are those listed in that table; D and trimming were worked out from the DNA. The sample profile shows more than 85,000 clones; under 90% of them were found once. The ten most abundant clones make up 3% to 4% of the sample.

Each collaborating institution followed its own protocols to collect whole blood in K2EDTA tubes. For TCRbeta analysis, collaborator samples were shipped as frozen whole blood, as isolated PBMCs, or as DNA extracted from either sample type. Trimmed from V: 3 bases; trimmed from J: 4 bases; junction bases lacking a gene match: 4. Based on the germline V gene, the CDR1 and CDR2 sequences are KGHSH and LQKENI. From the cysteine through the phenylalanine, the CDR3 covers 14 amino acids. Only CDR3 DNA is held: 42 bases, read in frame from base 1. Notes on this clone: The clone's antigen remains unknown. Base qualities are not provided; no much larger clone lies one nucleotide away.

This clonotype originated in a woman in her sixties or seventies with acute or convalescent COVID-19. Specimen: peripheral blood. The sequence links TRBV18 to TRBJ2-7, with 9 bases matching TRBD1. The CDR3 corresponds to CASSPPGTGYEQYF. Here is the DNA: TGTGCCAGCTCACCCCCCGGGACAGGGTACGAGCAGTACTTC. Extended through the reference TRBV18 and TRBJ2-7 proteins, this CDR3 yields the full variable domain: NAGVMQNPRHLVRRRGQEARLRCSPMKGHSHVYWYRQLPEEGLKFMVYLQKENIIDESGMPKERFSAEFPKEGPSILRIQQVVRGDSAAYFCASSPPGTGYEQYFGPGTRLTVT.